Included here is one TCR beta chain sequence, with context. This CDR3 is built from 14 residues. Germline CDR1 reads SGDLS; CDR2 reads YYNGEE. Trimming stripped 4 bases from V and 10 bases from J, with 18 bases between. Amplification yielded TCR beta CDR3 regions, with RNA transcripts as the source. Primed by the HTBI set, a first-round RT-PCR was run on the TCR CDR3. TCRdb reprocessed the multiplex PCR reads via MiXCR and lists one record per CDR3 protein. The top ten hold about 30% of the sample, which has under 400,000 distinct CDR3 sequences, roughly 14% seen once. Blood was drawn at first hyperthyroidism diagnosis, before any ophthalmopathy symptoms. This sample is drawn from a study of T cells in Graves' hyperthyroidism and ophthalmopathy. Overall study: Upon initial diagnosis and before any treatment, peripheral blood was collected.

The sample taken for sequencing was blood. The rearrangement uses TRBV9 and TRBJ2-1, with unresolved D. The clonotype comes from a woman younger than 35 with Graves' hyperthyroidism that later progressed to Graves' ophthalmopathy. For the CDR3, the DNA is TGTGCCAGCAGCCCCCAGTCGCTCGTGGGGGAGCAGTTCTTC. Protein product: CASSPQSLVGEQFF. The variable domain in full, completed from reference TRBV9 and TRBJ2-1, reads DSGVTQTPKHLITATGQRVTLRCSPRSGDLSVYWYQQSLDQGLQFLIQYYNGEERAKGNILERFSAQQFPDLHSELNLSSLELGDSALYFCASSPQSLVGEQFFGPGTRLTVL.